This entry is about one T cell receptor (beta chain). Participant ages covered about 18 to 90 years across around 22 US areas. The data belong to a study of blood T cell repertoires in COVID-19. Across the whole study: Samples taken during acute and convalescent COVID-19 were collected in the United States, Italy and Spain.

The data were produced by immunoSEQ multiplex PCR, yet TCRdb's version contains in-frame clones alone and is incomplete. The sample consists of a few hundred thousand clones, 75% to 90% of them appearing once. The CDR3 length is 15 residues. Looked up from germline, CDR1 is ENHRY and CDR2 is SYGVKD. J lost 4 bases, V lost 10 bases, and 12 bases had no gene match. The TCR sequence derives from a woman under 40 who had been exposed to COVID-19. Sequenced sample: PBMCs or T cells enriched from blood (not recorded which). This chain uses TRBV10-3 with TRBJ2-3; 9 nucleotides match TRBD2. CDR3 region: CATQRGGGVSDTQYF. Written as DNA, the CDR3 is TGTGCCACCCAAAGGGGCGGGGGGGTCTCAGATACGCAGTATTTT.